These T cell receptor beta chains were read from a single sample in a study of T cell responses to AZD1222 COVID-19 vaccine. Generated by immunoSEQ multiplex PCR, the TCRdb table keeps only in-frame clones and is missing some. The sample has around 160,000 clones; approximately 94% are singletons. The sample in question was peripheral blood, obtained on day 0 of AZD1222 vaccination. The source is an adult in good health. Both conserved end residues are part of each CDR3. Fields, in order: V gene, D gene, clone size, J gene, CDR3 DNA, CDR3 protein. D genes are given only for firm matches. Not every row has a clone size; where given, it reads once, few, many or a size class.

TRBV5-1	.	.	TRBJ1-1	TGCGCCAGCAGCCCGGGACCGTTGAACACTGAAGCTTTCTTT	CASSPGPLNTEAFF
TRBV11-2	.	.	TRBJ1-3	TGTGCCAGCAGCTTAAAGTACGGGGCAAGAGACTCTGGAAACACCATATATTTT	CASSLKYGARDSGNTIYF
TRBV18	.	.	TRBJ1-5	TGTGCCAGCTCACCAGGGGGGGGCGTCCAGCCCCAGCATTTT	CASSPGGGVQPQHF
TRBV2	.	once	TRBJ1-5	TGTGCCAGCAGGGGGTTCAATAGCAATCAGCCCCAGCATTTT	CASRGFNSNQPQHF
TRBV15	TRBD1	.	TRBJ1-5	TGTGCCACCAGCAGAGATCGGACAGGAAGTGGCCAGCCCCAGCATTTT	CATSRDRTGSGQPQHF
TRBV27	.	.	TRBJ2-1	TGTGCCAGCAGCCCCGGGACCAATCCTTCCCAGCAGTTCTTC	CASSPGTNPSQQFF
TRBV5-1	TRBD2	once	TRBJ2-2	TGCGCCAGCAGCGCCAGGGGACTAGCGGGAGGGAACACCGGGGAGCTGTTTTTT	CASSARGLAGGNTGELFF
TRBV5-4	.	.	TRBJ2-1	TGTGCCAGCAGCTTGGACTACAGGGTCAATGAGCAGTTCTTC	CASSLDYRVNEQFF
TRBV6-5	TRBD1	.	TRBJ1-2	TGTGCCAGCAGTTATAGGGGGCATAGCTATGGCTACACCTTC	CASSYRGHSYGYTF
TRBV7-9	.	.	TRBJ1-4	TGTGCCAGCAGCTTAGGCTTTGAGGGTGAAAAACTGTTTTTT	CASSLGFEGEKLFF
TRBV5-1	TRBD1	.	TRBJ1-1	TGCGCCAGCAGCTGGGACAGGGCTGGGACTGAAGCTTTCTTT	CASSWDRAGTEAFF
TRBV9	.	.	TRBJ2-7	TGTGCCAGCAGCGTAGCGGGAGTCGAGCAGTACTTC	CASSVAGVEQYF
TRBV6-4	TRBD1	medium-sized	TRBJ2-1	TGTGCCAGCAGTGACTCATCTGAACAGGGGAATGAGCAGTTCTTC	CASSDSSEQGNEQFF
TRBV11-2	TRBD1	.	TRBJ1-2	TGTGCCAGCAGTCTCACAGGGGACTATGGCTACACCTTC	CASSLTGDYGYTF
TRBV7-8	.	.	TRBJ1-1	TGTGCCAGCAGCTTGGGCAAGCTATTGAACACTGAAGCTTTCTTT	CASSLGKLLNTEAFF
TRBV2	.	.	TRBJ1-4	TGTGCCAGCAACCTGATCGGGGAAAAACTGTTTTTT	CASNLIGEKLFF
TRBV7-9	.	.	TRBJ2-2	TGTGCCAGCAGCCCCCTGGGGAGTAGGAACGGGGAGCTGTTTTTT	CASSPLGSRNGELFF
TRBV5-1	.	.	TRBJ1-1	TGCGCCAGCAGCCTAAACCGACAGGTGGCTGAAGCTTTCTTT	CASSLNRQVAEAFF
TRBV4-1	.	.	TRBJ2-2	TGCGCCAGCAGCCGTATTGGCAGCACCGGGGAGCTGTTTTTT	CASSRIGSTGELFF
TRBV19	TRBD1	.	TRBJ1-2	TGTGCCAGTAGGGTCCTGGGACAGCCCTATGGCTACACCTTC	CASRVLGQPYGYTF
TRBV6-6	TRBD2	.	TRBJ2-3	TGTGCCAGCAGCCGACTAGCCAGGAGCCTATTCACAGATACGCAGTATTTT	CASSRLARSLFTDTQYF
TRBV12-3/TRBV12-4	.	.	TRBJ1-5	TGTGCCAGCAGTTACTCCGACGCTCAGCCCCAGCATTTT	CASSYSDAQPQHF
TRBV5-5	.	once	TRBJ1-4	TGTGCCAGCAGCTTGGTGGGCACTAATGAAAAACTGTTTTTT	CASSLVGTNEKLFF
TRBV29-1	TRBD2	once	TRBJ2-1	TGCAGCGTTGAACTTACGGGACTAGCGGATTACAATGAGCAGTTCTTC	CSVELTGLADYNEQFF
TRBV7-7	TRBD2	.	TRBJ2-3	TGTGCCAGCAGCTTAGGACTAGCGGAACTCACAGATACGCAGTATTTT	CASSLGLAELTDTQYF
TRBV4-1	.	.	TRBJ1-1	TGCGCCAGCAGCCAAGCCCCTCATCGGGCAAAGGGGACTGAAGCTTTCTTT	CASSQAPHRAKGTEAFF
TRBV5-4	TRBD2	.	TRBJ2-2	TGTGCCAGCAGCTCTAGCGGGAGGACAAACACCGGGGAGCTGTTTTTT	CASSSSGRTNTGELFF
TRBV27	.	.	TRBJ2-1	TGTGCCAGCAGTTTGGGCGTTGCCAATGAGCAGTTCTTC	CASSLGVANEQFF
TRBV5-1	TRBD2	once	TRBJ2-7	TGCGCCAGCAGCTTGGCCTACACTAGCGGAGAGGCCTACGAGCAGTACTTC	CASSLAYTSGEAYEQYF
TRBV2	.	.	TRBJ2-1	TGTGCCAGCAGGACAGACTTGGCCAATGAGCAGTTCTTC	CASRTDLANEQFF
TRBV28	TRBD1	.	TRBJ1-1	TGTGCCAGCCGACAGGGGCGAACGAACACTGAAGCTTTCTTT	CASRQGRTNTEAFF
TRBV2	.	.	TRBJ2-2	TGTGCCAGCAGTGAAGCGCGGGAGCTGTTTTTT	CASSEARELFF
TRBV6-4	.	.	TRBJ1-2	TGTGCCAGCAGTGACTCCAGGGATTATGGCTACACCTTC	CASSDSRDYGYTF
TRBV30	.	.	TRBJ1-5	TGTGCCTGGAGTGTGGGATGGGCTCAGCCCCAGCATTTT	CAWSVGWAQPQHF
TRBV5-1	.	few	TRBJ1-6	TGCGCCAGCAGCGTCTCGGGGGCTCGACCCCTCCACTTT	CASSVSGARPLHF
TRBV6-6	.	.	TRBJ1-5	TGTGCCAGCAGTCCGACGGAGTGGGGCACTAGCAATCAGCCCCAGCATTTT	CASSPTEWGTSNQPQHF
TRBV19	TRBD2	.	TRBJ2-3	TGTGCCAGTAGGGGGACTAGCGGGGGTGCAGATACGCAGTATTTT	CASRGTSGGADTQYF
TRBV7-2	.	.	TRBJ2-7	TGTGCCAGCAGCTTTCCGAGGACCGAGCAGTACTTC	CASSFPRTEQYF
TRBV27	.	.	TRBJ1-5	TGTGCCAGCAGTTTAGGGTCTAATCAGCCCCAGCATTTT	CASSLGSNQPQHF
TRBV28	TRBD1	.	TRBJ1-1	TGTGCCAGCAGATTCCCCGGGACAGGGTCTTCTGAAGCTTTCTTT	CASRFPGTGSSEAFF
TRBV10-2	.	.	TRBJ1-5	TGCGCCAGCAGTTCCCGGGACAAAGGACTTCAGCCCCAGCATTTT	CASSSRDKGLQPQHF